The T cell receptor (beta chain) under discussion was sequenced for a study of T cell repertoires in cytomegalovirus infection. A note on this clonotype: Its specificity is unknown.

Using its own MiXCR run on the reads, TCRdb lists one record per CDR3 protein. The sample lists 450,000 to 600,000 distinct CDR3 sequences, roughly 42% occurring once. V dropped 5 bases and J dropped 2 bases, with 20 bases sitting between them. The CDR3 is 17 residues long. Germline V gene lookup returns CDR1 MNHEY and CDR2 SVGEGT. This TCR came from a human donor in good health (CMV status not recorded). Some clones in this sample may be carry-over from other donors' samples. J is TRBJ2-3 and V is TRBV6-2 or TRBV6-3, with a weak D call TRBD1 (6 bases). Sequences were derived from cultured PBMCs, sampled from culture after CMV antigen stimulation. The CDR3 sequence is CASSPHTGSLFTDTQYF. The CDR3 DNA sequence: TGTGCCAGCAGTCCACATACAGGGTCCCTCTTCACAGATACGCAGTATTTT.